Sequencing of this TCR beta chain was carried out in a study of blood T cell repertoires in COVID-19. For the study at large: Specimens from acute and convalescent COVID-19 originated in the United States, Italy and Spain. PBMCs, B-cell-depleted T cells, or T cells provided the cDNA or gDNA that made up the material.

Patients from Seattle were sampled longitudinally, starting during active infection. CDR1 and CDR2 from the germline V gene are WSHSY and SAAADI. V lost 4 bases to trimming and J lost 6 bases, with 9 bases between them. CDR3 size: 12 residues. Original methodology: Using reference gene primer amplification, nucleated cell counts were estimated. Sequencing was performed with immunoSEQ multiplex PCR; in TCRdb, only in-frame clones are kept and a portion is missing. V, J and clone size were drawn from that table, and D and trimming were deduced from the DNA. The sample shows about 440,000 clones, 70% to 90% of them seen only once.

This sequence joins TRBV10-2 and TRBJ1-1; D is possibly TRBD1 (5 bases). Sequenced input: peripheral blood. The sequence was collected from a woman aged 45-65 years with COVID-19, enrolled during active disease. CDR3 in amino acids: CASSGWGAEAFF. Written as DNA, the CDR3 is TGCGCCAGCAGTGGTTGGGGGGCTGAAGCTTTCTTT.